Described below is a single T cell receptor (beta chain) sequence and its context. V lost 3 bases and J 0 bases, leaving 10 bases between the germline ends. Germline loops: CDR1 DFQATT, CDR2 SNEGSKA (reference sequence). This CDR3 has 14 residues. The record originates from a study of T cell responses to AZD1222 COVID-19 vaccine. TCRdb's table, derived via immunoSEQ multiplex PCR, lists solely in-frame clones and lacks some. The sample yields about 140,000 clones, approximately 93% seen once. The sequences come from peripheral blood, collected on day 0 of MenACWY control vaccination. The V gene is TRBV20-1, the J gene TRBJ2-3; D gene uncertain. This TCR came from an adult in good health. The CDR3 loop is CSASSPTSTDTQYF. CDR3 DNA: TGCAGTGCTAGTTCCCCAACTAGCACAGATACGCAGTATTTT.